The 22 T cell receptor beta chains given below trace back to one sample, sequenced in a study of TIL therapy for anti-PD-1-resistant metastatic lung cancer. As for time point: pre-treatment sample, taken before nivolumab and TIL therapy. The immunoSEQ assay was v3. TCRdb's copy holds only in-frame clones and misses some; the assay was immunoSEQ multiplex PCR. The sample includes 60,000 or so clones, 55% to 70% of them seen just once. The input for sequencing was blood, taken at baseline. These receptor sequences come from a person aged 25-85 years with non-small cell lung cancer.

The chain carries TRBV6-1 and TRBJ1-2; 7 bases are a match to TRBD1. The CDR3 loop spans 15 amino acids. Germline CDR1 reads MNHNS; CDR2 reads SASEGT. V trimming: 6 bases; J trimming: 2 bases; junction bases outside the gene matches: 9. CDR3 amino acids: CASRQSPTGNYGYTF. CDR3 sequence (DNA): TGTGCCAGCAGGCAAAGCCCGACAGGGAACTATGGCTACACCTTC.

This clone has a handful of counts. CDR3 coding DNA: TGCAGTGCCCGTACCGGGAGGATTCAGTTCTTC. Its protein is CSARTGRIQFF. The chain uses TRBV20-1 and TRBJ2-1; 7 bases map to TRBD2. With V trimmed by 6 bases and J by 13 bases, 9 bases remained unmatched. This CDR3 contains 11 residues. The germline gives CDR1 DFQATT, CDR2 SNEGSKA (reference sequence).

This chain joins TRBV7-9 and TRBJ1-3; 8 nucleotides align to TRBD1. After removal of 5 bases from V and 4 bases from J, the junction contained 7 bases not matched to a gene. The CDR3 runs 15 residues. Germline-derived CDR1 and CDR2 are SEHNR and FQNEAQ (reference sequence). The CDR3 region is CASSTFTGGGNTIYF. The CDR3 nucleotides read TGTGCCAGCAGCACATTTACAGGGGGAGGAAACACCATATATTTT.

This clone was observed a handful of times. The genes are TRBV28 and TRBJ1-5, with D perhaps matching TRBD1 (6 bases). This CDR3 has 16 residues. V was cut by 6 bases and J by 0 bases, with 15 bases left in between. Germline loops: CDR1 MDHEN, CDR2 SYDVKM. The CDR3 sequence is CASSRTGPGSNQPQHF. CDR3 in DNA: TGTGCCAGCAGCCGAACAGGGCCCGGTAGCAATCAGCCCCAGCATTTT.

This sequence joins TRBV6-6 and TRBJ2-7; no clear D gene. Trimming took 2 bases from V and 6 from J, leaving 11 bases between them. CDR3 length equals 13 residues. Germline CDR1 and CDR2: MNHNY and SVGAGI (reference sequence). The CDR3 loop is CASSYGEVGEQYF. CDR3 in DNA: TGTGCCAGCAGTTACGGGGAAGTGGGCGAGCAGTACTTC.

This clone was found once. Relative to the germline gene, one junction end is altered; a read error may explain this. The rearrangement joins TRBV7-7 to TRBJ2-3; the D is unclear. The CDR3 consists of 15 residues. Germline V gives CDR1 SSHAT, CDR2 FNYEAQ (reference sequence). CDR3 region: CASSFGNSLSDTQYF. The CDR3 DNA sequence: TGTGCTAGCAGCTTTGGAAACAGCCTGTCAGATACGCAGTATTTT.

The chain is built from TRBV6-6 and TRBJ2-4; D remains ambiguous. Looked up from germline, CDR1 is MNHNY and CDR2 is SVGAGI (reference sequence). Trimming removed 0 bases from V and 0 bases from J, with 6 bases in between. The CDR3 length is 15 residues. This CDR3 reads CASSYSGLAKNIQYF. The CDR3 nucleotides read TGTGCCAGCAGTTACTCGGGTTTAGCCAAAAACATTCAGTACTTC.

This clone was seen a few times. The genes are TRBV7-3 and TRBJ2-6; D remains ambiguous. V lost 3 bases and J 8 bases, leaving 8 bases between the germline ends. Germline CDR1 and CDR2: SGHTA and FQGTGA. CDR3 size: 13 residues. CDR3 region: CASSFVTSNVLTF. The DNA of the CDR3 is TGTGCCAGCAGCTTCGTAACATCCAACGTCCTGACTTTC.

The CDR3 sequence is CASSAGQGGQPQHF. The CDR3 DNA reads TGTGCCAGCAGTGCGGGACAGGGAGGTCAGCCCCAGCATTTT. The rearrangement links TRBV2 to TRBJ1-5, with 9 bases fitting TRBD1. The germline V gene encodes CDR1 SNHLY and CDR2 FYNNEI. The CDR3 length is 14 residues. Trimming took 4 bases from V and 6 from J; bases not matched to a gene: 4.

The rearrangement uses TRBV19 and TRBJ1-1; 7 nucleotides match TRBD1. Germline loops: CDR1 LNHDA, CDR2 SQIVND (reference sequence). This CDR3 has 13 amino acids. Unmatched junction bases numbered 7, after V lost 7 bases and J lost 5 bases. The CDR3 loop reads CASNQLTGTEAFF. The CDR3 DNA reads as TGTGCCAGTAACCAATTGACAGGGACTGAAGCTTTCTTT.

This clone has only a few counts. J is TRBJ1-2 and V is TRBV19; tentative D call: TRBD1 (6 bases). The CDR3 is made up of 14 amino acids. CDR1 is LNHDA, CDR2 SQIVND, per germline (reference sequence). Trimming cost V 6 bases and J 4 bases, with 15 bases left between them. CDR3 bases: TGTGCCAGTAGGGGACAAGCGCCGCCCTATGGCTACACCTTC. Translating it yields CASRGQAPPYGYTF.

As concerns this clone: Other DNA sequences in this specimen translate into the identical CDR3. This chain joins TRBV5-1 and TRBJ2-6, with a possible D match to TRBD1 (6 bases). Trimming left V 2 bases short and J 0 bases short, with 6 bases between. Germline V gene data show CDR1 as SGHRS and CDR2 as YFSETQ. This CDR3 is built from 15 residues. CDR3 nucleotides: TGCGCCAGCAGCTTACAGGGCTCTGGGGCCAACGTCCTGACTTTC. Amino acids: CASSLQGSGANVLTF.

Points on this clone: The same CDR3 also results from other DNA sequences found in this sample. The chain links TRBV5-1 to TRBJ2-6; D may be TRBD1 (6 bases). V lost 4 bases and J lost 4, with 12 bases in between. Germline CDR1 reads SGHRS; CDR2 reads YFSETQ. The CDR3 contains 15 residues. CDR3 amino acids: CASSLQGSGANVLTF. CDR3 nucleotides: TGCGCCAGCAGCCTCCAGGGGTCCGGGGCCAACGTCCTGACTTTC.

The chain uses TRBV4-2 and TRBJ2-3; 9 nucleotides line up with TRBD2. The CDR3 is 16 amino acids. Germline CDR1 reads LGHNA; CDR2 reads YNFKEQ. J gave up 13 bases and V 0 bases, and 14 bases lay outside the gene matches. The CDR3 DNA reads TGTGCCAGCAGCCAAGATTCTTTCCTGGCGGGAGGGAAGAAGTATTTT. Its protein product is CASSQDSFLAGGKKYF.

This chain uses TRBV4-1 with TRBJ2-3; 7 bases match TRBD1. V was pared by 3 bases and J by 2 bases, with 11 bases of the junction left unmatched. The length of the CDR3 is 17 residues. Germline V gene sequence: CDR1 MGHRA, CDR2 YSYEKL. The CDR3 is CASSQGTARGYTDTQYF. The DNA for the CDR3 is TGCGCCAGCAGCCAGGGGACAGCCCGGGGCTACACAGATACGCAGTATTTT.

This clone was found once. The chain couples TRBV6-6 to TRBJ1-2; TRBD1 matches at 9 bases. This CDR3 region has 13 residues. Germline V gives CDR1 MNHNY, CDR2 SVGAGI (reference sequence). V was pared by 7 bases and J by 12 bases, with 12 bases of the junction left unmatched. In nucleotides, the CDR3 is TGTGCCAGCACCCCCGGGACAGGGTTTTTTCACACCTTC. Encoded protein: CASTPGTGFFHTF.

The rearrangement links TRBV7-9 to TRBJ2-3; TRBD2 matches 10 bases. Looked up from germline, CDR1 is SEHNR and CDR2 is FQNEAQ (reference sequence). The CDR3 has 18 amino acids. With V trimmed by 1 base and J by 4 bases, 11 bases remained unmatched. The DNA of the CDR3 is TGTGCCAGCAGCTTAGTGTCTAGCGGGGGAGGTTGGGCAGATACGCAGTATTTT. It codes for CASSLVSSGGGWADTQYF.

The table lists this clone with a few counts. V is TRBV4-2 and J is TRBJ1-5; 7 bases line up with TRBD1. The CDR3 loop spans 17 amino acids. The germline V gene encodes CDR1 LGHNA and CDR2 YNFKEQ. The J segment lost 0 bases and the V segment lost 1 base, leaving 6 bases of the junction unmatched. CDR3 coding DNA: TGTGCCAGCAGCCAAGGAGGGACAGAAGATAGCAATCAGCCCCAGCATTTT. Protein: CASSQGGTEDSNQPQHF.

The chain uses TRBV5-1 and TRBJ1-2, with D unclear. Per the germline V gene, CDR1 is SGHRS and CDR2 is YFSETQ. V gave up 0 bases and J gave up 5 bases, with 11 bases separating them. The CDR3 runs to 14 residues. CDR3 in DNA: TGCGCCAGCAGCTTGGGTGGGGATTTTTATGGCTACACCTTC. Its translation: CASSLGGDFYGYTF.

This chain connects TRBV7-2 to TRBJ1-6; 9 bases map to TRBD1. J lost 9 bases, V lost 2 bases, and 8 bases had no gene match. This CDR3 has 16 amino acids. Germline V gene lookup returns CDR1 SGHTA and CDR2 FQGNSA. Written as DNA, the CDR3 is TGTGCCAGCAGCTTAAGCCCGACAGGGGGTTTTTCACCCCTCCACTTT. Translation gives CASSLSPTGGFSPLHF.

The J gene is TRBJ1-2, the V gene TRBV5-1; D is perhaps TRBD1 (6 bases). Per germline, CDR1 SGHRS and CDR2 YFSETQ. Trimming pared 4 bases from V and 3 bases from J, leaving 10 bases between. This CDR3 has 13 amino acids. The CDR3 coding sequence is TGCGCCAGCAGCAAAGAGGGGGACTATGGCTACACCTTC. Translated, it gives CASSKEGDYGYTF.

V usage is TRBV7-8 and J usage is TRBJ2-2, with D possibly being TRBD1 (5 bases). With 5 bases removed from V and 1 base from J, the gap between germline ends came to 11 bases. The CDR3 contains 15 residues. Germline CDR1 SGHVS, CDR2 FQNEAQ. This CDR3 reads CASSNRGVNTGELFF. CDR3 nucleotides: TGTGCCAGCAGCAATAGGGGTGTGAACACCGGGGAGCTGTTTTTT.